The entry below describes one TCR beta chain. The antigen remains unidentified. The record originates from a study of cytomegalovirus exposure and HLA in healthy donors. Study-level points and caveats: In a later analysis, a genetic analysis reported fewer productive-TCR N-insertions in an Asian-associated ancestry cluster than the cohort average. Sequencing likely caused a cluster of highly shared sequence variants.

V lost 6 bases and J 0 bases, leaving 9 bases between the germline ends. The CDR3 totals 13 residues. Germline V CDR1 and CDR2: SGHTA, FQGNSA. The PCR had 60 Vbeta and 13 Jbeta primers. Clones were sequenced by immunoSEQ multiplex PCR, and TCRdb holds only the in-frame ones, with some missing. Seen here are some 89,000 clones, 60% to 80% observed once, and the top ten hold around 8.4%. The source material was PBMCs. The TCR sequence derives from a man in his 60s in good health and CMV-seronegative. This chain uses TRBV7-2 with TRBJ2-7, with D unclear. The DNA for the CDR3 is TGTGCCAGCAGTGAGTCTACCTCCTACGAGCAGTACTTC. It translates to CASSESTSYEQYF. The whole variable domain, remainder taken from reference TRBV7-2 and TRBJ2-7, is GAGVSQSPSNKVTEKGKDVELRCDPISGHTALYWYRQSLGQGLEFLIYFQGNSAPDKSGLPSDRFSAERTGGSVSTLTIQRTQQEDSAVYLCASSESTSYEQYFGPGTRLTVT.